The present T cell receptor (beta chain) was sequenced within a study of monozygotic twins with inflammatory bowel disease. Blood was collected, under 3 ml per donor. UMIs incorporating a 6-nucleotide sample barcode were appended by means of template switching. From the 5' RACE reads, TCRdb lists one entry per CDR3 protein and no DNA. This table holds fewer than 550,000 distinct CDR3 sequences. The V gene's germline CDR1 is KGHDR and CDR2 SFDVKD. The CDR3 loop spans 13 amino acids. A note on this clonotype: Its specificity is not known.

Study-wide results and limits: Healthy twins shared more clonotypes with others than IBD patients, most markedly active ones.

This chain joins TRBV24-1 and TRBJ2-1; there is no DNA to check the TCRdb D call of TRBD1. The sample taken for sequencing was blood. The TCR comes from a human donor with ulcerative colitis or Crohn's disease, or a healthy co-twin of an affected twin (not recorded which). CDR3 protein: CATSRDSYNEQFF.